This T cell receptor (beta chain) stems from a study of T cell responses to AZD1222 COVID-19 vaccine. Background on the study: Combined were second doses at about 4 or about 12 weeks. Study outcomes and limitations: Among vaccine-associated CD4 TCRs, coverage spanned spike, with dominance at 160-218 and 743-854. Spike-specific TCR breadth and depth were elevated following two AZD1222 doses. Per reports, nearly half of all spike-specific TCRs target regions that are unmutated in variants.

As for this clone: The target antigen is unknown.

TCRdb's table, derived via immunoSEQ multiplex PCR, lists solely in-frame clones and lacks some. The sample includes 100,000 to 150,000 clones, 91% of them seen just once. Germline V gene data show CDR1 as LGHDT and CDR2 as YNNKEL (reference sequence). This CDR3 is 13 amino acids long. V was pared by 3 bases and J by 2 bases, with 6 bases between. This receptor was obtained from an adult in good health. The input for sequencing was peripheral blood, taken on day 0 of AZD1222 vaccination. This sequence joins TRBV3-1 (or the pseudogene TRBV3-2) and TRBJ2-3; TRBD2 is a possible D gene (6 bases). The DNA for the CDR3 is TGTGCCAGCAGCCAGCGGGACACAGATACGCAGTATTTT. Its protein is CASSQRDTDTQYF.